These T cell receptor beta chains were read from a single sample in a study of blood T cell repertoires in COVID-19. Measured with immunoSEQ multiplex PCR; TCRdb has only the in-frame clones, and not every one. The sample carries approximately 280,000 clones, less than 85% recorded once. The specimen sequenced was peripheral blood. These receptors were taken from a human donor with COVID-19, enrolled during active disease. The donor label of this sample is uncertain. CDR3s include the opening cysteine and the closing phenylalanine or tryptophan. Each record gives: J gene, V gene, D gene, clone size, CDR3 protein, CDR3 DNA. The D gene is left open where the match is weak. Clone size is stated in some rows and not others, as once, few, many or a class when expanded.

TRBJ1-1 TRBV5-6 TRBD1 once CASSLGGQGSTEAFF TGTGCCAGCAGCTTGGGGGGACAGGGTTCCACTGAAGCTTTCTTT
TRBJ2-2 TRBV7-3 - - CASSSNSAGELFF TGTGCCAGCAGCTCGAATTCGGCCGGGGAGCTGTTTTTT
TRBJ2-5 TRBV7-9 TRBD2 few CASSLVLAGAWGETQYF TGTGCCAGCAGCTTAGTACTAGCGGGAGCATGGGGGGAGACCCAGTACTTC
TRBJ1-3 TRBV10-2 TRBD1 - CASIPTGQGSGNTIYF TGCGCCAGCATCCCGACGGGACAGGGCTCTGGAAACACCATATATTTT
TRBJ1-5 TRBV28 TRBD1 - CASRSNIGDRLGTVKNQPQHF TGTGCCAGCAGGTCCAACATCGGGGATAGACTGGGGACAGTCAAGAATCAGCCCCAGCATTTT
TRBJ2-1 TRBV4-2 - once CASSQSGRRNEQFF TGTGCCAGCAGCCAATCGGGGAGGCGCAATGAGCAGTTCTTC
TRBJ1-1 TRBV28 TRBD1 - CASLLQGDTEAFF TGTGCCAGCCTGCTACAGGGGGACACTGAAGCTTTCTTT
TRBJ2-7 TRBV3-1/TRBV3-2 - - CASSQVPGPYEQYF TGTGCCAGCAGCCAAGTCCCTGGCCCCTACGAGCAGTACTTC
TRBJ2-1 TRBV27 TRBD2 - CASSSGLAGLANEQFF TGTGCCAGCAGTTCAGGACTAGCCGGGTTAGCGAATGAGCAGTTCTTC
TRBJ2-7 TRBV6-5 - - CASRRDTEQYF TGTGCCAGCAGACGTGACACCGAGCAGTACTTC
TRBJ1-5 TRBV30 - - CAWSTAVGNQPQHF TGTGCCTGGAGTACCGCAGTCGGGAATCAGCCCCAGCATTTT
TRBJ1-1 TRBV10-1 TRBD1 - CASRAGGETEAFF TGCGCCAGCAGAGCAGGGGGTGAAACTGAAGCTTTCTTT
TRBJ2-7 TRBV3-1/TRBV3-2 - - CASSPRRRLFSYEQYF TGTGCCAGCAGCCCCCGTCGCCGGTTATTCTCCTACGAGCAGTACTTC
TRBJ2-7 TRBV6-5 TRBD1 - CATDTGTGSSEQYF TGTGCCACCGACACCGGGACAGGGTCATCCGAGCAGTACTTC
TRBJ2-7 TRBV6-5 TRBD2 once CASRSGTLISYEQYF TGTGCCAGTCGTAGCGGGACCCTCATCTCCTACGAGCAGTACTTC
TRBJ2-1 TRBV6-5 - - CASSRGNEQFF TGTGCCAGCAGCAGGGGTAATGAGCAGTTCTTC
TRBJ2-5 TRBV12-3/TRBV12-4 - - CASSLLRGGTQYF TGTGCCAGCAGTTTATTGCGGGGAGGGACCCAGTACTTC
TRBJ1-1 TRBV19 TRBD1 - CASFGTGDVNTEAFF TGTGCCAGTTTTGGGACAGGGGATGTGAACACTGAAGCTTTCTTT
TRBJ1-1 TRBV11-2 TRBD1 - CASSTRGQGSSEAFF TGTGCCAGCAGCACCAGAGGACAGGGGTCTTCTGAAGCTTTCTTT
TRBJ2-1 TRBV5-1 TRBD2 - CASSLETSGPYNEQFF TGCGCCAGCAGCCTCGAGACTAGCGGGCCTTACAATGAGCAGTTCTTC
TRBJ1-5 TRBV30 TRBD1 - CAWSGTGGNQPQHF TGTGCCTGGAGTGGGACAGGGGGCAATCAGCCCCAGCATTTT
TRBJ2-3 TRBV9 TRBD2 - CASSVRSSGSTDTQYF TGTGCCAGCAGCGTACGCTCTAGCGGGAGCACAGATACGCAGTATTTT
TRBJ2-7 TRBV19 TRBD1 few CASITDRGLYF TGTGCCAGTATTACGGACAGGGGCCTGTACTTC
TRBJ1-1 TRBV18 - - CASSPTSEYTEAFF TGTGCCAGCTCACCCACTAGTGAGTACACTGAAGCTTTCTTT
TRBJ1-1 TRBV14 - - CASSQLTGRTEAFF TGTGCCAGCAGCCAGTTAACAGGAAGAACTGAAGCTTTCTTT
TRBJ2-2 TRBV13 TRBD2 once CASSLAGTSGSGELFF TGTGCCAGCAGCTTAGCCGGGACTAGTGGTTCCGGGGAGCTGTTTTTT
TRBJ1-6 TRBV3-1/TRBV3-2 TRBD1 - CASSQETSLGQGVSPLHF TGTGCCAGCAGCCAAGAAACAAGCTTAGGACAGGGGGTATCACCCCTCCACTTT
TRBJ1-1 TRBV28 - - CASSLLVVHTEAFF TGTGCCAGCAGTTTATTGGTAGTGCACACTGAAGCTTTCTTT
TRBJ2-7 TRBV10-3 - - CAISESTGIEEQYF TGTGCCATCAGTGAGTCAACAGGGATTGAAGAGCAGTACTTC
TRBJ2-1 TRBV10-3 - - CAIYSGLDNEQFF TGTGCCATCTATTCGGGACTTGACAATGAGCAGTTCTTC
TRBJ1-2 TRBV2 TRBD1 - CASNTGTGFNYGYTF TGTGCCAGCAATACCGGGACAGGGTTTAACTATGGCTACACCTTC
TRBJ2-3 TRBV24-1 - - CATSDRSGTSTDTQYF TGTGCCACCAGTGACCGTAGCGGAACTAGCACAGATACGCAGTATTTT
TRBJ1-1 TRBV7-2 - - CASSLVSGGYTEAFF TGTGCCAGCAGCTTAGTATCGGGAGGGTACACTGAAGCTTTCTTT
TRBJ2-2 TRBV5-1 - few CASSENANTGELFF TGCGCCAGCAGTGAGAACGCGAACACCGGGGAGCTGTTTTTT
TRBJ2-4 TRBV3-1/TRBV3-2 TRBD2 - CASSPWTSGIRSNIQYF TGTGCCAGCAGCCCATGGACTAGCGGGATAAGATCGAACATTCAGTACTTC
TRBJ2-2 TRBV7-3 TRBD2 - CASSLGLAGVYSGELFF TGTGCCAGCAGCTTAGGGCTAGCGGGAGTATACTCTGGGGAGCTGTTTTTT
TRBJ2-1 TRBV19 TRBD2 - CASRPPSGSGDNEQFF TGTGCCAGTAGACCCCCCAGCGGGAGCGGCGACAATGAGCAGTTCTTC
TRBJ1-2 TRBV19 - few CASSIDGGYSGYTF TGTGCCAGTAGTATAGACGGCGGGTACAGTGGCTACACCTTC